Listed below are T cell receptor beta chains from one sample, sequenced in a study of regulatory T cells in long-lasting Graves disease. Using its own MiXCR run on the multiplex PCR reads, TCRdb lists one record per CDR3 protein. This sample has more than 350,000 distinct CDR3 sequences; about 15% occur once, and the top ten carry around 15%. These data are also associated with another study on T cells in Graves' hyperthyroidism and ophthalmopathy.

The material sequenced was peripheral blood mononuclear cells (PBMCs), taken at new diagnosis, from a patient treated with antithyroid drugs. The source of these receptors is a woman in her twenties or thirties with Graves disease. The CDR3 runs from the conserved cysteine through the conserved F or W. A D gene is named only where the DNA matches it firmly. Size values are once, few and many counts, or a class for expanded clones, and some rows have none.

clone size: few; J gene: TRBJ1-2; D gene: -; V gene: TRBV14; CDR3 protein: CASSQDLITVDSRYGYTF
clone size: few; J gene: TRBJ2-7; D gene: TRBD1; V gene: TRBV12-3/TRBV12-4; CDR3 protein: CASSAGTGGVRYEQYF
clone size: many; J gene: TRBJ1-1; D gene: -; V gene: TRBV2; CDR3 protein: CASSVGMNTEAFF
clone size: -; J gene: TRBJ2-1; D gene: TRBD2; V gene: TRBV12-3/TRBV12-4; CDR3 protein: CASSTNGTSGNNEQFF
clone size: few; J gene: TRBJ2-2; D gene: TRBD1; V gene: TRBV7-2; CDR3 protein: CASSLKGTGGTGELFF
clone size: -; J gene: TRBJ1-5; D gene: -; V gene: TRBV12-3/TRBV12-4; CDR3 protein: CASSYMGEGQPQHF
clone size: few; J gene: TRBJ2-3; D gene: TRBD1; V gene: TRBV10-2; CDR3 protein: CASLSGQLPDTQYF
clone size: -; J gene: TRBJ2-7; D gene: TRBD2; V gene: TRBV19; CDR3 protein: CASSKFRSGNSYEQYF
clone size: -; J gene: TRBJ1-3; D gene: -; V gene: TRBV15; CDR3 protein: CATSASGGNTIYF
clone size: few; J gene: TRBJ1-6; D gene: -; V gene: TRBV7-9; CDR3 protein: CASSLISSGVGPNSYNSPLHF
clone size: few; J gene: TRBJ2-3; D gene: -; V gene: TRBV24-1; CDR3 protein: CATGGPGGLDTQYF
clone size: many; J gene: TRBJ1-1; D gene: -; V gene: TRBV7-9; CDR3 protein: CASSTLTGTRNTEAFF
clone size: -; J gene: TRBJ2-7; D gene: -; V gene: TRBV4-1; CDR3 protein: CASSQAHREDFPYEQYF
clone size: -; J gene: TRBJ1-1; D gene: -; V gene: TRBV6-1; CDR3 protein: CASNADTPYTEAFF
clone size: many; J gene: TRBJ1-1; D gene: TRBD1; V gene: TRBV19; CDR3 protein: CASSVPLTWGQGHTEAFF
clone size: -; J gene: TRBJ1-3; D gene: -; V gene: TRBV2; CDR3 protein: CASSEGRGSSGNTIYF
clone size: many; J gene: TRBJ1-5; D gene: -; V gene: TRBV7-2; CDR3 protein: CASSSSPQGLRNQPQHF
clone size: -; J gene: TRBJ2-3; D gene: -; V gene: TRBV6-1; CDR3 protein: CASSEPRRTDTQYF